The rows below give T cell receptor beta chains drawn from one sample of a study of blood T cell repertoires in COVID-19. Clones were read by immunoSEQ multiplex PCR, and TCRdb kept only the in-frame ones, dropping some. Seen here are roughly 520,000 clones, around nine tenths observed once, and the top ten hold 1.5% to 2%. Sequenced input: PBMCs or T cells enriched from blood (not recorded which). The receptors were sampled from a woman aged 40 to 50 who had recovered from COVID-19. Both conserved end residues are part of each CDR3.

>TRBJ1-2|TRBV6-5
CASSYGGGVDYGYTF
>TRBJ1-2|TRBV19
CASSTFQGADSNYGYTF
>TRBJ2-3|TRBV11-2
CASSLFRGVDSTDTQYF
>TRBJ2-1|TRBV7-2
CASSLVAGEVNEQFF
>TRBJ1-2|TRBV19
CASSRDWPRDGYTF
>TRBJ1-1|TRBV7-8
CASSGQGENTEAFF
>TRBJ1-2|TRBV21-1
CARVTGGYGYTF
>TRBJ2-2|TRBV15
CATSRDRVTTGELFF
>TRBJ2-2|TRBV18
CASSERTGITGELFF
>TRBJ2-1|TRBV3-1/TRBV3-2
CASSPGLADYNEQFF
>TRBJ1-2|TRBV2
CASGGTGGSYGYTF
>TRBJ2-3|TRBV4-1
CASSQFGGGPPDTQYF
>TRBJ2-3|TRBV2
CASRSRDTQYF
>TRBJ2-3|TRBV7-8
CASSLATLAGGLFSTDTQYF
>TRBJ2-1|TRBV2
CASSELESYNEQFF
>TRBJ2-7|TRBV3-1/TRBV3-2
CASSQAGFYEQYF
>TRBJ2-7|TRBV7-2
CASSLASTSGSYEQYF
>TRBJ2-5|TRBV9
CASSTGTEETQYF
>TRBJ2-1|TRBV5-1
CASSLGGNQYNEQFF
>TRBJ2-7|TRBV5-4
CASTPIQGSYEQYF
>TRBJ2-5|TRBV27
CASSSQGSRDFETQYF
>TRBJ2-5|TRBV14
CASSQLSYQETQYF
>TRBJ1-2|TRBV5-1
CASSLGQGSGYTF
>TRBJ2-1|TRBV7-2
CASSFLESRGNEQFF
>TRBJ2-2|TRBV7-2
CASSVRFGGRGTGELFF
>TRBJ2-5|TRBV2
CASSPVTGETQYF
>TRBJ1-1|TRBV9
CASSEPLLCLAEAFF
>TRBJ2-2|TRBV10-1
CASSGVRPLGTGELFF
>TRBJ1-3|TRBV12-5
CASGLSGQWDSGNTIYF
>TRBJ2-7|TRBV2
CASSEIRQGYTYEQYF
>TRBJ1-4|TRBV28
CASRTGGAGEKLFF
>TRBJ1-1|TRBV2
CASTSRRLNTEAFF
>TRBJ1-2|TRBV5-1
CASSLGFPGDDSYGYTF
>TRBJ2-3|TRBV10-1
CASSEDQSDTQYF
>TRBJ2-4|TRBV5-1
CASSLNRGSGNIQYF
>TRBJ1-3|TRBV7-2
CASSPRTGGNTIYF
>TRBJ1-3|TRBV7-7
CASSPGTGSGNTIYF
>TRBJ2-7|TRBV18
CASSPGQVSYEQYF
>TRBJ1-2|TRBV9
CASSPWGQDYGYTF
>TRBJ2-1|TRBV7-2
CASSLRVSGRAANEQFF
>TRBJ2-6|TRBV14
CASSQLGGSLSGANVLTF
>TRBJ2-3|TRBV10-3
CAISGASGRAPDTQYF
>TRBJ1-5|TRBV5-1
CASSLEVGEQPQHF
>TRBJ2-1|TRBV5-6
CASSLGAGVLSYNEQFF
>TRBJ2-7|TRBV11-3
CASSKPHQGPSSYEQYF
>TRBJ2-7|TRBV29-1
CSVKGTGGNEQYF
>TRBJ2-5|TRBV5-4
CASSQTGGGETQYF
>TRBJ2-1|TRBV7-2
CASSLDIVLTYNEQFF
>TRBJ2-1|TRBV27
CATQDRSGPDNEQFF
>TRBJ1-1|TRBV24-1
CATSRPGLIRGEAFF
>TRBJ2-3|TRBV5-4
CASKSYMAGASDTQYF
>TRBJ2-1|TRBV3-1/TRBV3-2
CASGTSGTWNEQFF
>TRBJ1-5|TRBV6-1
CASSEQGAWQPQHF
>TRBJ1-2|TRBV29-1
CSVEDQVSLGGYTF